The following is a T cell receptor beta chain sequence with its context. What it binds is not known. Cell sorting via CD45RO/CCR7/CD25/CD127/CD95/CD27 was performed to obtain CD4+ naive, central memory, regulatory and stem cell-like memory cells. Reverse transcribing all isolated RNA meant expressed TCRB transcripts were sequenced. The average output of naive, central memory and regulatory T cell samples was a few million reads. Produced via immunoSEQ multiplex PCR; TCRdb's table is partial and in-frame only. The table records 600,000 to 700,000 clones, around 15% of them present only once. CDR1 MGHRA and CDR2 YSYEKL come from the germline V gene. This CDR3 region has 13 residues. The ends were cut back, 4 bases at V and 0 bases at J, with 3 bases in the middle. This specimen comes from a study of beta chain features in type 1 diabetes. Study information: In all, approximately 100,000,000 sorted cells from all samples were analyzed.

Study observations and caveats: TCRB CDR3s from Type 1 diabetes patients were moderately but significantly shorter in all four CD4+ subsets. HLA effects on TCRB rearrangement stayed unresolved here.

This receptor was obtained from a man aged 18 to 30 with type 1 diabetes. The chain couples TRBV4-1 to TRBJ1-4, with D unresolved. The specimen sequenced was naive CD4+ T cells from blood. The DNA for the CDR3 is TGCGCCAGCAGCCCCTCAACTAATGAAAAACTGTTTTTT. Translation: CASSPSTNEKLFF.